One sample yielded the 14 T cell receptor beta chains listed below, sequenced in a study of T cell responses to AZD1222 COVID-19 vaccine. Profiling relied on immunoSEQ multiplex PCR, and the TCRdb table lists in-frame clones only, not all of them. The table includes about 140,000 clones, 80% to 95% detected once. The source material was peripheral blood, sampled 28 days after the second AZD1222 dose. Source of these receptors: an adult who received the AZD1222 COVID-19 vaccine.

The chain joins TRBV28 to TRBJ2-3; the D is unclear. Germline CDR1 reads MDHEN; CDR2 reads SYDVKM. Trimming took off 5 bases at V and 2 bases at J, with 14 bases between the two ends. The CDR3 is made up of 15 amino acids. The CDR3 region is CASSPTERSTDTQYF. The CDR3 DNA is TGTGCCAGCAGTCCGACGGAGAGGTCCACAGATACGCAGTATTTT. Variable domain in full (rest from reference TRBV28 and TRBJ2-3): DVKVTQSSRYLVKRTGEKVFLECVQDMDHENMFWYRQDPGLGLRLIYFSYDVKMKEKGDIPEGYSVSREKKERFSLILESASTNQTSMYLCASSPTERSTDTQYFGPGTRLTVL.

The rearrangement uses TRBV27 and TRBJ1-6; possible D gene TRBD1, 6 bases. The V gene lost 8 bases and the J gene lost 7 bases, with 12 bases spanning the gap. From germline, CDR1 is MNHEY and CDR2 SMNVEV (reference sequence). CDR3 length equals 13 residues. The CDR3 reads CASSTGLNSPLHF. CDR3 sequence (DNA): TGTGCCAGCTCGACAGGCTTAAATTCACCCCTCCACTTT.

V is TRBV11-2 and J is TRBJ2-7; 10 positions agree with TRBD2. Germline V CDR1 and CDR2: SGHAT, FQNNGV. V was pared by 5 bases and J by 5 bases, with 9 bases of the junction left unmatched. The CDR3 totals 15 residues. The CDR3 sequence: CASSKIAGGFNEQYF. CDR3 coding DNA: TGTGCCAGCAGCAAGATAGCGGGAGGATTCAACGAGCAGTACTTC.

A few counts support this clone. The rearrangement joins TRBV3-1 (or the pseudogene TRBV3-2) to TRBJ1-1, with D possibly TRBD1 on 6 matching bases. The germline CDR1 and CDR2 sequences are LGHDT and YNNKEL (reference sequence). There are 14 residues in the CDR3. The V and J ends lost 2 bases and 12 bases respectively, with 19 bases between them. The CDR3 loop reads CASSQTPRGASTFF. In DNA, the CDR3 is TGTGCCAGCAGCCAAACCCCCCGGGGGGCCTCGACTTTCTTT.

The chain couples TRBV7-6 to TRBJ2-7; 9 bases map to TRBD1. J was trimmed by 6 bases and V by 3 bases; bases with no gene match: 0. The V gene's germline CDR1 is SGHVS and CDR2 FNYEAQ. This CDR3 region has 12 residues. The CDR3 reads CASSLDRGEQYF. The CDR3 bases are TGTGCCAGCAGCTTGGACAGGGGCGAGCAGTACTTC.

J is TRBJ2-1 and V is TRBV5-5, with D perhaps matching TRBD1 (6 bases). The germline gives CDR1 SGHKS, CDR2 YYEKEE (reference sequence). CDR3 length: 16 residues. Trimming shortened V by 3 bases and J by 5 bases, and 18 bases separated the two germline ends. The chain's CDR3 is CASSSSPGTINNEQFF. CDR3 DNA sequence: TGTGCCAGCAGCTCGTCACCCGGGACAATTAACAATGAGCAGTTCTTC.

This chain links TRBV3-1 (or the pseudogene TRBV3-2) with TRBJ2-3; 13 bases map to TRBD2. Trimming cost V 1 base and J 6 bases; bases outside gene matches: 7. Looked up from germline, CDR1 is LGHDT and CDR2 is YNNKEL (reference sequence). This CDR3 has 17 amino acids. The CDR3 nucleotides read TGTGCCAGCAGCCAAGGTCGTACGACTAGCGGGAGGGATACGCAGTATTTT. Amino acids: CASSQGRTTSGRDTQYF.

V and J are TRBV28 and TRBJ1-5, with D uncertain. Germline CDR1 MDHEN, CDR2 SYDVKM. Trimming shortened V by 7 bases and J by 6 bases, and 13 bases separated the two germline ends. The CDR3 consists of 13 residues. The CDR3 protein is CASTVLIGQPQHF. As DNA, the CDR3 is TGTGCCAGCACTGTATTAATCGGTCAGCCCCAGCATTTT.

J is TRBJ2-1 and V is TRBV28; D remains ambiguous. V was pared by 5 bases and J by 6 bases, with 5 bases between. The CDR3 spans 11 residues. The germline gives CDR1 MDHEN, CDR2 SYDVKM. The CDR3 loop reads CASSDLNEQFF. The CDR3 nucleotides are TGTGCCAGCAGTGACCTCAATGAGCAGTTCTTC.

This sequence joins TRBV19 and TRBJ1-3; D is uncertain. Germline V gives CDR1 LNHDA, CDR2 SQIVND (reference sequence). V dropped 3 bases and J dropped 0 bases, with 9 bases sitting between them. This CDR3 contains 15 residues. In DNA, the CDR3 is TGTGCCAGTAGTATCGGGATAACCTCTGGAAACACCATATATTTT. It specifies CASSIGITSGNTIYF.

The chain has TRBV30 and TRBJ2-7; no definite D call. The germline V and J ends were trimmed by 2 bases and 3 bases, with 14 bases remaining between them. The CDR3 is made up of 14 amino acids. Germline V gene data show CDR1 as GTSNPN and CDR2 as SVGIG (reference sequence). The CDR3 is CAWSFAVWDYEQYF. CDR3 DNA sequence: TGTGCCTGGAGTTTCGCGGTATGGGACTACGAGCAGTACTTC.

V gene TRBV2 combines with J gene TRBJ1-5; TRBD1 is a possible D gene (5 bases). The germline CDR1 and CDR2 sequences are SNHLY and FYNNEI. The CDR3 loop spans 13 amino acids. Trimming removed 7 bases at V and 5 bases at J, with 12 bases between. The CDR3 DNA reads as TGTGCCAGCAAACAGGTTAGGGATCAGCCCCAGCATTTT. Residues: CASKQVRDQPQHF.

The chain employs TRBV2 and TRBJ2-7; TRBD2 matches at 9 bases. The CDR3 extends over 16 amino acids. J was trimmed by 3 bases and V by 2 bases; bases with no gene match: 8. CDR1 is SNHLY and CDR2 is FYNNEI in the germline V gene. CDR3 residues: CASSERASGIRYEQYF. The DNA of the CDR3 is TGTGCCAGCAGTGAACGGGCTAGCGGGATACGCTACGAGCAGTACTTC.

The chain employs TRBV5-1 and TRBJ2-7; the match to TRBD2 covers 11 bases. The CDR3 totals 20 residues. V gave up 3 bases and J gave up 2 bases; unmatched junction bases: 19. Germline V gene lookup returns CDR1 SGHRS and CDR2 YFSETQ. The DNA of the CDR3 is TGCGCCAGCAGCTCGGCATCAGGGCTAGCGGGAGGCCGACGGCCCTACGAGCAGTACTTC. Its protein product is CASSSASGLAGGRRPYEQYF.